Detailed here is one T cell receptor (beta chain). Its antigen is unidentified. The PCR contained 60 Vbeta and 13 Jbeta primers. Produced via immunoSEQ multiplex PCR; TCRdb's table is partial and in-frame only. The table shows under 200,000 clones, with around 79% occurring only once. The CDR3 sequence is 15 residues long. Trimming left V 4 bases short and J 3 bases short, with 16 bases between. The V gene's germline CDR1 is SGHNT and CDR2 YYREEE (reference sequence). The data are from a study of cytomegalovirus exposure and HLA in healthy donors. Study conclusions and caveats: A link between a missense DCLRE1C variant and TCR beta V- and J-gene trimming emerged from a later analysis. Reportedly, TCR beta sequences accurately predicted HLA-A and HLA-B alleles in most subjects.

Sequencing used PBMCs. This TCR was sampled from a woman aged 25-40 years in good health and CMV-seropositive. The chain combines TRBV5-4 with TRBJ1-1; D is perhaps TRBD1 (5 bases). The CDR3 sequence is CASSERRGGDTEAFF. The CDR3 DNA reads TGTGCCAGCAGCGAGAGGCGGGGGGGGGACACTGAAGCTTTCTTT.